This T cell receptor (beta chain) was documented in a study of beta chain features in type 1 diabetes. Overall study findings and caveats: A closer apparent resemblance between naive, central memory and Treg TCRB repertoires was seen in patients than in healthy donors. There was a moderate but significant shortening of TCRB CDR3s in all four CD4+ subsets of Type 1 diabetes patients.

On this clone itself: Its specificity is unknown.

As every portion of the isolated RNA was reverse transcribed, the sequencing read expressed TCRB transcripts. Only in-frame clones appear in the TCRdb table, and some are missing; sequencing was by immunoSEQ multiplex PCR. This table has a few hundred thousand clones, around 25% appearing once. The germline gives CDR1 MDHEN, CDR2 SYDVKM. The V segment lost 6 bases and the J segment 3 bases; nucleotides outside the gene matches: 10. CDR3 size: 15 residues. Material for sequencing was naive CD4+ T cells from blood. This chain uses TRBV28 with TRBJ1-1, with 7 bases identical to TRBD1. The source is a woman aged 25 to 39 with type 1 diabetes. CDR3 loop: CASSLSGTVDTEAFF. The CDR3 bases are TGTGCCAGCAGCCTATCCGGGACAGTTGACACTGAAGCTTTCTTT. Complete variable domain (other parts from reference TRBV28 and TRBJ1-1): DVKVTQSSRYLVKRTGEKVFLECVQDMDHENMFWYRQDPGLGLRLIYFSYDVKMKEKGDIPEGYSVSREKKERFSLILESASTNQTSMYLCASSLSGTVDTEAFFGQGTRLTVV.